Detailed here is one T cell receptor beta chain. Data came from immunoSEQ multiplex PCR; TCRdb stores just in-frame clones and leaves some out. In the table there are roughly 54,000 clones, 94% of which are singletons. This entry is derived from a study of human thymus T cells. This CDR3 contains 14 residues. Germline V gene sequence: CDR1 SGHKS, CDR2 YYEKEE (reference sequence). V lost 0 bases, J lost 2 bases, and 8 bases lay in between. The material sequenced was blood. The gene calls are TRBV5-5 and TRBJ1-2; D gene unclear. The receptor was isolated from a boy younger than two with a congenital heart defect but otherwise immunologically healthy. The CDR3 sequence: CASSLGAENYGYTF. The DNA for the CDR3 is TGTGCCAGCAGCTTGGGGGCAGAGAACTATGGCTACACCTTC.